This record concerns one T cell receptor beta chain sequence. Its target antigen remains unknown. Base quality data are lacking; no much larger clone is found one base away. The data are from a study of blood T cell repertoires in COVID-19 (dated by TCRdb to about 2020). In the study overall: Samples covering the acute and convalescent phases of COVID-19 were provided by collaborators in the United States, Italy and Spain. The material from the prospective study consisted of cDNA or gDNA derived from T cells, B-cell-depleted T cells, or PBMCs. Subjects who had been exposed to COVID-19, were actively infected with it, or had recovered from it provided the deeply sampled blood TCRbeta repertoires that made up the dataset. The repertoires were made available in a free public database intended to serve as a resource for research on the immune response to SARS-CoV-2. The samples were drawn from two sources: the first 160 participants of the ongoing ImmuneRACE study, and 950 to 1,500 subjects contributed by 6 global collaborators. Sample metadata almost always included a de-identified subject ID, COVID-19 status, age in years and sex. HLA class I and class II types, where available, came from metadata supplied by the sample provider rather than from assay-based typing. Results the study describes overall, beyond this receptor: The quantity of clinical and demographic metadata differed by source and by participant and was supplied without curation.

Trimming costs V 0 bases and J 1 base, and their ends lie 7 bases apart. According to the germline V gene, CDR1 reads SGHTA and CDR2 reads FQGTGA. Counted from cysteine to phenylalanine, this CDR3 has 14 amino acids. Only CDR3 DNA remains: 42 bases, in frame from the first base. The immunoSEQ Assay, a bias-controlled multiplex PCR, was used to amplify TCRbeta CDR3 regions from genomic DNA. Regarding the original processing steps: The number of nucleated cells in each sample was estimated by amplification of reference gene primers within the assay. To quantify the absolute abundance of each unique TCRbeta CDR3 rearrangement, sequence reads were collapsed and filtered. For each sample, productive Simpson clonality was calculated as the square root of Simpson's diversity index over productive rearrangements. This is the immuneACCESS table as TCRdb keeps it, with only in-frame sequences that have V and J called. A part of the clones is gone; compared with another copy, unresolved V genes explain less than half, and the rest is unexplained. V, J and clone size derive from that table, while D and trimming were established from the DNA sequence. The table for this sample lists 35,000 to 45,000 clones; roughly 84% of them were counted only once. Roughly 32% of the sample comes from the top ten.

Each collaborating institution followed its own protocols to collect whole blood in K2EDTA tubes. Collaborator samples were shipped for TCRbeta analysis as frozen whole blood, isolated PBMCs, or DNA extracted from either sample type. Input material: peripheral blood. The sequence came from a man aged 70 or older with active COVID-19. This sequence uses TRBV7-3 and TRBJ2-7; TRBD1 might be the D gene, on 6 matching bases. The encoded CDR3 is CASSLTQGSYEQYF. The nucleotide sequence reads as follows: TGTGCCAGCAGCTTAACACAGGGATCCTACGAGCAGTACTTC.